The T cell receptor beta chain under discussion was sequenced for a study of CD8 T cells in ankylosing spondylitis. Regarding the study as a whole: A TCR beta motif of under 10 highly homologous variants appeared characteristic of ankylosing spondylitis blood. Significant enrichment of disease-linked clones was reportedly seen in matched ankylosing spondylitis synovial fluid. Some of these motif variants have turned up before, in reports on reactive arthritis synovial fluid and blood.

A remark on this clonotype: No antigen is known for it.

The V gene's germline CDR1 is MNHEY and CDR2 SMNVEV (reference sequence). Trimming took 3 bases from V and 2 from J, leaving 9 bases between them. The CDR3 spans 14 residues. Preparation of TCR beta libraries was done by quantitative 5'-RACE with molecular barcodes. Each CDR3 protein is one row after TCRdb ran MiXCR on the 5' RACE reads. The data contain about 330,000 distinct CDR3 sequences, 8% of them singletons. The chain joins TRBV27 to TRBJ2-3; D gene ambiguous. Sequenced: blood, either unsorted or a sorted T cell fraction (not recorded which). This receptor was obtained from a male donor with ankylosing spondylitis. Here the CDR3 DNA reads TGTGCCAGCAGTTTTCTTCTACCCACAGATACGCAGTATTTT. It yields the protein CASSFLLPTDTQYF.